This T cell receptor (beta chain) was observed in a study of blood T cell repertoires in COVID-19. Turning to the study itself: PBMCs, B-cell-depleted T cells, or T cells were the source of the cDNA or gDNA that made up the material.

In the study's own analysis: Reference gene primer amplification gave nucleated cell count estimates. TCRdb keeps only in-frame clones here, not all; method: immunoSEQ multiplex PCR. V, J and clone size were drawn from that table, and D and trimming were deduced from the DNA. This table holds about 180,000 clones, 89% found once. Participant-reported clinical history was the basis for cohort assignment. Per the germline V gene, CDR1 is SEHNR and CDR2 is FQNEAQ (reference sequence). V was trimmed by 0 bases and J by 3 bases, leaving 7 bases between them. The CDR3 is 14 amino acids. Sequences were obtained from PBMCs or T cells enriched from blood (not recorded which). The chain couples TRBV7-9 to TRBJ2-3; the D is unclear. The TCR was taken from a woman between 40 and 50 years old with acute COVID-19. CDR3 DNA sequence: TGTGCCAGCAGCTTAGCTGCTAGAACAGATACGCAGTATTTT. This encodes CASSLAARTDTQYF.